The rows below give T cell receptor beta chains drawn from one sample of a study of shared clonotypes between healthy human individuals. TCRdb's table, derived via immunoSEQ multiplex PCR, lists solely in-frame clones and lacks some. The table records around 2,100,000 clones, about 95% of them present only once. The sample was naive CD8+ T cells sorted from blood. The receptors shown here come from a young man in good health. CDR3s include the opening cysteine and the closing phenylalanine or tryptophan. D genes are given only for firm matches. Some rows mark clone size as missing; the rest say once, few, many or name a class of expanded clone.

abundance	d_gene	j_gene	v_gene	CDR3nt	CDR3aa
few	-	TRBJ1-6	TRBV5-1	TGCGCCAGCAGCTCATCAGGTTCTGATAATTCACCCCTCCACTTT	CASSSSGSDNSPLHF
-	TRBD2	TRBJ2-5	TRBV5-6	TGTGCCAGCAGCTTGGGGGACTATGGGGCTGGGGAGACCCAGTACTTC	CASSLGDYGAGETQYF
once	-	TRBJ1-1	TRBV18	TGTGCCAGCTCACCCGGGGACACCTTCCTTTCGGGCACTGAAGCTTTCTTT	CASSPGDTFLSGTEAFF
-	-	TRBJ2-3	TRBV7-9	TGTGCCAGCAGCCCAGAGGGGGGGCCCCCAGATACGCAGTATTTT	CASSPEGGPPDTQYF
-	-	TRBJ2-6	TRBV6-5	TGTGCCAGCAGGTTCGCTGGGGCCAACGTCCTGACTTTC	CASRFAGANVLTF
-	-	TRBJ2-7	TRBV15	TGTGCCACCAGCAGAGACCTAGTGGAGGAGCAGTACTTC	CATSRDLVEEQYF
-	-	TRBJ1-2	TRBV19	TGTGCCAGTAGTCCAGGCAACTACTATGGCTACACCTTC	CASSPGNYYGYTF
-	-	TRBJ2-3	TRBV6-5	TGTGCCAGCAGTTACTCCACAGGGTCAGATACGCAGTATTTT	CASSYSTGSDTQYF
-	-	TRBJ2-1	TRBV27	TGTGCCAGCAGTTTACGTAACACCGGGATTCGCAATGAGCAGTTCTTC	CASSLRNTGIRNEQFF
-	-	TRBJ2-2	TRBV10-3	TGTGCCATCAGTGATTGGGGGACCGCCGGGGAGCTGTTTTTT	CAISDWGTAGELFF
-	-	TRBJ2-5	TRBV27	TGTGCCAGCAGTTTAAGCTCGGGGGCAGGCGAGACCCAGTACTTC	CASSLSSGAGETQYF
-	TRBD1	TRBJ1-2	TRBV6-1	TGTGCCAGCAGTGATCCGCTAACAGGGGTTCACTATGGCTACACCTTC	CASSDPLTGVHYGYTF
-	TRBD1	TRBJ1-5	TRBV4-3	TGCGCCAGCAGCCAAGGGACAGGGAGCAATCAGCCCCAGCATTTT	CASSQGTGSNQPQHF
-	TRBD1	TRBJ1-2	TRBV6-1	TGTGCCAGCTGGACAGGGGGTATCTACACCTTC	CASWTGGIYTF
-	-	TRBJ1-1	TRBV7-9	TGTGCCAGCAGCTTAGATGGGGCAGAGAAACGGTTT	CASSLDGAEKRF
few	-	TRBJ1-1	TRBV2	TGTGCCAGCAAAGGTTGGGTTGGTGCTTTCTTT	CASKGWVGAFF
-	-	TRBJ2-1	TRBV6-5	TGTGCCAGCGGGTCGACCGAAAGCTCCTACAATGAGCAGTTCTTC	CASGSTESSYNEQFF
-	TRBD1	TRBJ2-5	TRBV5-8	TGTGCCAGCAGCTTAACAGGGGCCGGGGAGACCCAGTACTTC	CASSLTGAGETQYF
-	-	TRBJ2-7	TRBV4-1	TGCGCCAGCAGCCAACGGCAGGATGGGGGCTACGAGCAGTACTTC	CASSQRQDGGYEQYF
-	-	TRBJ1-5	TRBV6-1	TGTGCCAGCAGTGACCAGACTAGCAATCAGCCCCAGCATTTT	CASSDQTSNQPQHF
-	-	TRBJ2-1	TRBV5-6	TGTGCCAGCAGCTTCTGGGGTAGCGGACACAATGAGCAGTTCTTC	CASSFWGSGHNEQFF
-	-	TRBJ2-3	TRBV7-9	TGTGCCAGCAGTGTGACAGATACGCAGTATTTT	CASSVTDTQYF
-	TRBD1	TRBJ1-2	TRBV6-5	TGTGCCAGCAGTTACTCGATCGGAGGGGGCGTCTATGGCTACACCTTC	CASSYSIGGGVYGYTF
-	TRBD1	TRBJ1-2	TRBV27	TGTGCCAGCAGTTCAACGGACAGGGTGGATCTCTATGGCTACACCTTC	CASSSTDRVDLYGYTF
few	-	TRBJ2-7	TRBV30	TGTGCCTGGAGCGGAGGGGTCTCCTACGAGCAGTACTTC	CAWSGGVSYEQYF
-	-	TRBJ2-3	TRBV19	TGTGCCAGTACCCATTGGGGCGGCGGGGGCACAGATACGCAGTATTTT	CASTHWGGGGTDTQYF
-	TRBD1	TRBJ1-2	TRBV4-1	TGCGCCAGCAGCCAAACTGGACAGGGGAGAGACTATGGCTACACCTTC	CASSQTGQGRDYGYTF
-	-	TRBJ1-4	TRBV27	TGTGCCAGCAGTGTAGGACGGGGGAATGAAAAACTGTTTTTT	CASSVGRGNEKLFF
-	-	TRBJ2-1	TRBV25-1	TGTGCCAGCAGTCCCCAGGGAGTACTCTACAATGAGCAGTTCTTC	CASSPQGVLYNEQFF
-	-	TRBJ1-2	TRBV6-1	TGTGCCAGTCGCCGGGACTACTATGGCTACACCTTC	CASRRDYYGYTF
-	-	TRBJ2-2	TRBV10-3	TGTGCCATCAGTGATCCGGGACGAACCGGGGAGCTGTTTTTT	CAISDPGRTGELFF